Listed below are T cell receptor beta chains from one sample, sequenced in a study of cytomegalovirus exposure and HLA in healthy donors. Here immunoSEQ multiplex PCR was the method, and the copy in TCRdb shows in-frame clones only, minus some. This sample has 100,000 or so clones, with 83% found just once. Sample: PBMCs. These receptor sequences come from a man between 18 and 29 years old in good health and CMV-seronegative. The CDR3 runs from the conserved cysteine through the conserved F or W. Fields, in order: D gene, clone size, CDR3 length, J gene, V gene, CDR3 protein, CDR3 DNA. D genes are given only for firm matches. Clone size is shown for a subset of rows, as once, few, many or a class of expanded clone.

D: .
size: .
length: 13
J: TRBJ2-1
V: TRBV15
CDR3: CATSRDRGNEQFF
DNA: TGTGCCACCAGCAGAGATCGGGGGAATGAGCAGTTCTTC

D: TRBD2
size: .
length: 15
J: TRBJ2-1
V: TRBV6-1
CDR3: CASSDGTSGYNEQFF
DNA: TGTGCCAGCAGTGATGGGACTAGCGGCTACAATGAGCAGTTCTTC

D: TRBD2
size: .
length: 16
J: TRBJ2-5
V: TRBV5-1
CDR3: CASSLAGTSGSETQYF
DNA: TGCGCCAGCAGCTTGGCCGGGACTAGCGGGAGTGAGACCCAGTACTTC

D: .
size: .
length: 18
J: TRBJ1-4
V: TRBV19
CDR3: CAVSWAGLGAATNEKLFF
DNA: TGTGCCGTCAGTTGGGCAGGGCTAGGAGCTGCAACTAATGAAAAACTGTTTTTT

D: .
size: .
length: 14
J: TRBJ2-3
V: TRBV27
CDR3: CASSSGTSRDTQYF
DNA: TGTGCCAGCAGTAGCGGAACGAGTCGGGATACGCAGTATTTT

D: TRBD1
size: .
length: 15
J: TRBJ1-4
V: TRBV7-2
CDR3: CASSLETGLGEKLFF
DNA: TGTGCCAGCAGCTTAGAGACAGGGTTGGGTGAAAAACTGTTTTTT

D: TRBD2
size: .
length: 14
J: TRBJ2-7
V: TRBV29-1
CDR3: CSAGLAGGKYEQYF
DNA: TGCAGCGCCGGACTAGCGGGAGGGAAGTACGAGCAGTACTTC

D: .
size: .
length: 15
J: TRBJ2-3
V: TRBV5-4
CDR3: CASSLSTSSTDTQYF
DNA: TGTGCCAGCAGCTTAAGCACTAGCAGCACAGATACGCAGTATTTT

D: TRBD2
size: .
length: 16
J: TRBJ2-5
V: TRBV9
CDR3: CASSVGTSGSMETQYF
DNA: TGTGCCAGCAGCGTTGGGACTAGCGGGAGTATGGAGACCCAGTACTTC

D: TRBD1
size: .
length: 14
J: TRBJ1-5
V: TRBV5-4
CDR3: CASSLAQGDQPQHF
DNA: TGTGCCAGCAGCTTGGCACAGGGGGATCAGCCCCAGCATTTT

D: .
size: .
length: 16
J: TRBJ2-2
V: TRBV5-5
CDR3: CASSLGQTTNTGELFF
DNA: TGTGCCAGCAGCTTGGGACAGACAACGAACACCGGGGAGCTGTTTTTT

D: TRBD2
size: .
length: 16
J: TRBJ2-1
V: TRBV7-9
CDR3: CASSWTSGRSHNEQFF
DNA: TGTGCCAGCAGCTGGACTAGCGGGAGGTCCCACAATGAGCAGTTCTTC

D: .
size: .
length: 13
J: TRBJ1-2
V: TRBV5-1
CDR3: CASSLVGADGYTF
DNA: TGCGCCAGCAGCTTGGTGGGGGCGGATGGCTACACCTTC

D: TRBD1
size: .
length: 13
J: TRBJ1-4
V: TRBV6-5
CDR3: CASSNRGREKLFF
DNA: TGTGCCAGCAGTAACAGGGGGCGTGAAAAACTGTTTTTT

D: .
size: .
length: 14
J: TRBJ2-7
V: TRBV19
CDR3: CASSRETASYEQYF
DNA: TGTGCCAGTAGTAGGGAGACGGCCTCCTACGAGCAGTACTTC

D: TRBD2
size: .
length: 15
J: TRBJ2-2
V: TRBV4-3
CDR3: CASSQAGGPAGELFF
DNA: TGCGCCAGCAGCCAAGCGGGAGGGCCAGCCGGGGAGCTGTTTTTT

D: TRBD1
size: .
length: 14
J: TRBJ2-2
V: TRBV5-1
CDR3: CASSRGQFTGELFF
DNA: TGCGCCAGCAGCCGGGGACAGTTCACCGGGGAGCTGTTTTTT

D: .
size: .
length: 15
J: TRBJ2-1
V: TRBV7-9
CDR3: CASSRPGLSRNEQFF
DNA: TGTGCCAGCAGCCGCCCGGGACTTAGCAGGAATGAGCAGTTCTTC

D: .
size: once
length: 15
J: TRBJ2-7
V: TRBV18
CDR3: CASSPRLVRSYEQYF
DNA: TGTGCCAGCTCACCAAGGCTAGTGCGGTCCTACGAGCAGTACTTC

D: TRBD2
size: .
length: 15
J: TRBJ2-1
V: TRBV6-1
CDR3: CASSETSGRSNEQFF
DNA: TGTGCCAGCAGTGAAACTAGCGGGAGGTCCAATGAGCAGTTCTTC

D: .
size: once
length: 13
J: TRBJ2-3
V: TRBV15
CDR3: CATTQTPADTQYF
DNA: TGTGCCACCACACAGACACCCGCAGATACGCAGTATTTT

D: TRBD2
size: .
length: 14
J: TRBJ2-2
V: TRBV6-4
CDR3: CASQAGLGTGELFF
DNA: TGTGCCAGCCAAGCGGGACTCGGCACCGGGGAGCTGTTTTTT

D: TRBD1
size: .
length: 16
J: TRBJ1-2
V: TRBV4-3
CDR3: CASSQDRTGDSYGYTF
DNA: TGCGCCAGCAGCCAAGATCGGACAGGGGACAGCTATGGCTACACCTTC

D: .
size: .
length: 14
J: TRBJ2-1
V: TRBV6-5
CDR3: CASALGGAQNEQFF
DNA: TGTGCCTCTGCCCTCGGGGGTGCCCAGAATGAGCAGTTCTTC

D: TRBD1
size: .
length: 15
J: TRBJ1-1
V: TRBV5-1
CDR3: CASSRTRQGATEAFF
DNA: TGCGCCAGCAGCCGTACCCGACAGGGGGCCACTGAAGCTTTCTTT

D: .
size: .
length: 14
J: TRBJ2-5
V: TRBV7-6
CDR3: CASSLDGSRETQYF
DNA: TGTGCCAGCAGCTTAGACGGGAGTCGGGAGACCCAGTACTTC

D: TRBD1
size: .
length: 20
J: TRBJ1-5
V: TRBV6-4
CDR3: CAIYIPAPGQGPGFWQPQHF
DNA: TGTGCCATCTATATTCCGGCCCCCGGACAGGGCCCGGGTTTTTGGCAGCCCCAGCATTTT

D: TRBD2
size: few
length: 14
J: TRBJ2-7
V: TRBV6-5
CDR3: CASSWREFSYEQYF
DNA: TGTGCCAGCAGTTGGCGGGAGTTTTCCTACGAGCAGTACTTC

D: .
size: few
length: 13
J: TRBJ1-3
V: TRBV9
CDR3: CASSMVSGNTIYF
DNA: TGTGCCAGCAGCATGGTGAGCGGAAACACCATATATTTT

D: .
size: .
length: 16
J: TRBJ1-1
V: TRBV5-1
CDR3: CASSLVGGRVDTEAFF
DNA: TGCGCCAGCAGCTTGGTGGGGGGGCGCGTAGACACTGAAGCTTTCTTT

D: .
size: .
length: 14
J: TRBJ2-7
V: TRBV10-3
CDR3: CAISPQGGPYEQYF
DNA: TGTGCCATCAGCCCACAGGGGGGGCCCTACGAGCAGTACTTC

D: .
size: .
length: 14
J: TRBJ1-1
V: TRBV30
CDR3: CAWSVGGVVAEAFF
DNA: TGTGCCTGGAGTGTAGGCGGGGTTGTCGCTGAAGCTTTCTTT

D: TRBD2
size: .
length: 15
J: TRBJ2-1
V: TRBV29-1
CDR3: CSVELWTSGREAEFF
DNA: TGCAGCGTTGAATTGTGGACTAGCGGGAGGGAGGCGGAGTTCTTC

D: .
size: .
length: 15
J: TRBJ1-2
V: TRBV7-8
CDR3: CASSLVSRGDYGYTF
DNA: TGTGCCAGCAGCTTAGTTTCAAGGGGCGACTATGGCTACACCTTC

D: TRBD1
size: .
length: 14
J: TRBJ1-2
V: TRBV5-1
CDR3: CASSFKDREYGYTF
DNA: TGCGCCAGCAGCTTCAAGGACAGGGAGTATGGCTACACCTTC

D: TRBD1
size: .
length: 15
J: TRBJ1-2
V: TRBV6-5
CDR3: CASSYSRDSNYGYTF
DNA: TGTGCCAGCAGTTACTCGAGGGACAGTAACTATGGCTACACCTTC

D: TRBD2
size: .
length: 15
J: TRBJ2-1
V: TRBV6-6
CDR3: CASSPTSGRYNEQFF
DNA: TGTGCCAGCAGCCCCACCAGCGGGAGATACAATGAGCAGTTCTTC

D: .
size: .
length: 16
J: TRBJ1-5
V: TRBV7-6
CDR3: CASSLAPGLGNQPQHF
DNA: TGTGCCAGCAGCTTAGCTCCAGGGTTGGGCAATCAGCCCCAGCATTTT

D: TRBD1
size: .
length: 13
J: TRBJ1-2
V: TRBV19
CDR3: CASSSGGRYGYTF
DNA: TGTGCCAGTAGTTCAGGGGGCCGCTATGGCTACACCTTC

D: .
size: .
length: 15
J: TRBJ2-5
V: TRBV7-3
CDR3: CASSLTSGGQETQYF
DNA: TGTGCCAGCAGCTTAACTAGCGGAGGACAAGAGACCCAGTACTTC

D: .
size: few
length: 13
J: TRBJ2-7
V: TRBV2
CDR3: CASRDDSPKEQYF
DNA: TGTGCCAGCAGAGACGACAGTCCTAAGGAGCAGTACTTC

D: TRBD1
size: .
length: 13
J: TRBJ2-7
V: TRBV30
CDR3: CAWGQGVTYEQYF
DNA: TGTGCCTGGGGACAGGGGGTTACCTACGAGCAGTACTTC

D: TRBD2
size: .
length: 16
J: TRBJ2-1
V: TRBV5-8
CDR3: CASSSGLAGAFDEQFF
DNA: TGTGCCAGCAGCTCGGGACTAGCGGGAGCTTTCGATGAGCAGTTCTTC

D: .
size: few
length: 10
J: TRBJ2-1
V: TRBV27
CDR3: CASRGHEQFF
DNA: TGTGCCAGCAGGGGCCATGAGCAGTTCTTC

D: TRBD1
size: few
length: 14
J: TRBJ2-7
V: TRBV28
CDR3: CASNAPGTGPEQYF
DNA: TGTGCCAGCAACGCTCCTGGGACAGGGCCCGAGCAGTACTTC

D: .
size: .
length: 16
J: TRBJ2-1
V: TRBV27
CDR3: CASSPRIVLTGDEQFF
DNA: TGTGCCAGCAGTCCCCGAATAGTCTTGACCGGGGATGAGCAGTTCTTC

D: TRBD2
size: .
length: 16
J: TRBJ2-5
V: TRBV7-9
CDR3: CASSLGLAGNQETQYF
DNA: TGTGCCAGCAGCTTAGGACTAGCGGGTAACCAAGAGACCCAGTACTTC

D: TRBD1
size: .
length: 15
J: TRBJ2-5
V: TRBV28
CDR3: CASSGGQGGQETQYF
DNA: TGTGCCAGCAGTGGAGGACAGGGGGGCCAAGAGACCCAGTACTTC

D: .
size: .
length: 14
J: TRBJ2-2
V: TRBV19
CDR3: CASNSRGYTGELFF
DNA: TGTGCCAGTAACTCCCGGGGGTACACCGGGGAGCTGTTTTTT

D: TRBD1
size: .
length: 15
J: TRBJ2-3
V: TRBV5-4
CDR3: CASSLQGVSTDTQYF
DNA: TGTGCCAGCAGCTTGCAGGGGGTGAGCACAGATACGCAGTATTTT

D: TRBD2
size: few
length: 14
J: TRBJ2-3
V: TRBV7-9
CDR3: CASSLIAGGDTQYF
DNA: TGTGCCAGCAGCTTAATAGCGGGGGGCGATACGCAGTATTTT